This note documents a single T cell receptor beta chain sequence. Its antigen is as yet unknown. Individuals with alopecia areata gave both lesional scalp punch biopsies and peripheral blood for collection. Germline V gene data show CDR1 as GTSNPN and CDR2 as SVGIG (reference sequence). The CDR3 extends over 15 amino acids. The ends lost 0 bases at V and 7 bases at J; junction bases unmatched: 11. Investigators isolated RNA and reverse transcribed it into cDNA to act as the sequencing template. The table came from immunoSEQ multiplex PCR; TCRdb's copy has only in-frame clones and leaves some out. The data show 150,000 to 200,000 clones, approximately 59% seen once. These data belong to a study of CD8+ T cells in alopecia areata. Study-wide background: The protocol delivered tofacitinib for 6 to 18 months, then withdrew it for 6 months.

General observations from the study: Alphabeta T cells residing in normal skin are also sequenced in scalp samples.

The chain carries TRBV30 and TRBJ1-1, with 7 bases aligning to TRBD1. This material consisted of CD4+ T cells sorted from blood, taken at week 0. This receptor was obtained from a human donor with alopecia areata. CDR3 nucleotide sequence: TGTGCCTGGAGTGTGACAGGGAGAAACTCGCGTGAAGCTTTCTTT. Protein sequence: CAWSVTGRNSREAFF. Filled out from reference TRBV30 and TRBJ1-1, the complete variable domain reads SQTIHQWPATLVQPVGSPLSLECTVEGTSNPNLYWYRQAAGRGLQLLFYSVGIGQISSEVPQNLSASRPQDRQFILSSKKLLLSDSGFYLCAWSVTGRNSREAFFGQGTRLTVV.